This TCR beta chain was recovered during a study of radiotherapy plus CTLA-4 blockade in lung cancer. Findings and caveats of the study: After treatment with radiotherapy plus ipilimumab, TCR clones that came from the tumor expanded in blood.

Measured with immunoSEQ multiplex PCR; TCRdb has only the in-frame clones, and not every one. The table shows tens of thousands of clones, with just under 85% occurring only once. The CDR3 is 11 residues long. The V end lost 6 bases, the J end lost 7 bases, and 12 bases lay between the germline ends. Germline V gene lookup returns CDR1 DFQATT and CDR2 SNEGSKA (reference sequence). As concerns this clone: Its target is unknown.

The source was peripheral blood, collected from a patient treated with radiotherapy plus ipilimumab. The genes are TRBV20-1 and TRBJ1-2, with D possibly TRBD1 on 5 matching bases. The origin of this receptor is a human donor with non-small cell lung cancer whose response to radiotherapy plus ipilimumab could not be evaluated. The CDR3 sequence: CSAWTFGGYTF. The CDR3 coding sequence is TGCAGTGCCTGGACATTCGGTGGCTACACCTTC.